This T cell receptor beta chain is drawn from a study of shared clonotypes between healthy human individuals. Only in-frame clones appear in the TCRdb table, and some are missing; sequencing was by immunoSEQ multiplex PCR. The table records over a million clones, 98% of them present only once. Sequences were obtained from naive CD4+ T cells sorted from blood. Documented subset: CD45RA+ positively selected. This TCR came from a man aged 30 to 45 in good health.

This chain's CDR3 is CASSEGGVGGYEQYF. DNA for the CDR3: TGTGCCAGCAGTGAAGGAGGGGTCGGGGGATACGAGCAGTACTTC. The chain couples TRBV6-1 to TRBJ2-7; D is perhaps TRBD2 (6 bases). Trimming stripped 1 base from V and 4 bases from J, with 14 bases between. The CDR3 consists of 15 residues. The germline V gene has CDR1 MNHNS and CDR2 SASEGT.